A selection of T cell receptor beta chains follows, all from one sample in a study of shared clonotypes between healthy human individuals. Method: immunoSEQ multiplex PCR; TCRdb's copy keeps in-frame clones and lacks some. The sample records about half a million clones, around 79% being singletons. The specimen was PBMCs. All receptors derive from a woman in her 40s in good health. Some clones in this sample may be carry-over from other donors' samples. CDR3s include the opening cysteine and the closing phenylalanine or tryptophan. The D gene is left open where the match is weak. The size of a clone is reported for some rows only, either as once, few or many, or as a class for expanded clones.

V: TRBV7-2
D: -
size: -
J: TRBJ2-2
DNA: TGTGCCAGCAGCTTAGCGCAGGGGGGCGGGGAGCTGTTTTTT
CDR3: CASSLAQGGGELFF

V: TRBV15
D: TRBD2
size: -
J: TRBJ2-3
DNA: TGTGCCACCAGCAGAGTTCTTCCCGGGACTAGCGGGCCAGATACGCAGTATTTT
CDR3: CATSRVLPGTSGPDTQYF

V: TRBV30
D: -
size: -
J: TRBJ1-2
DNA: TGTGCCTGGGGAGGGAACATTCATTCCTATGGCTACACCTTC
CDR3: CAWGGNIHSYGYTF

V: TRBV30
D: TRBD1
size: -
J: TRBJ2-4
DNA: TGTGCCTACCAAGGACAGGGTAGGAACATTCAGTACTTC
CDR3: CAYQGQGRNIQYF

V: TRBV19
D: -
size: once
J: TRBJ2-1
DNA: TGTGCCAGTAGTATGGCCAGGGCTCCTCTGGATGAGCAGTTCTTC
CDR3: CASSMARAPLDEQFF

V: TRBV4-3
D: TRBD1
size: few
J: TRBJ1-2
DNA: TGCGCCAGCAGCCAGCACGGCCAGGGGGCGCTTGGCTACACCTTC
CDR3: CASSQHGQGALGYTF

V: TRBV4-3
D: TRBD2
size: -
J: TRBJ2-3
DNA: TGCGCCAGCAGCCAGGGACTAGCGGGAGTAGATACGCAGTATTTT
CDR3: CASSQGLAGVDTQYF

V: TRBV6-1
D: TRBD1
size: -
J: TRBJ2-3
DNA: TGTGCCAGCAGCCTAGGGGGCGCGGGTCAAGATACGCAGTATTTT
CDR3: CASSLGGAGQDTQYF

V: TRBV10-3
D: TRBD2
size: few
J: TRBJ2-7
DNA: TGTGCCATCAGTGAGGCGGGAGCCACCATGAAGCAGTACTTC
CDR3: CAISEAGATMKQYF

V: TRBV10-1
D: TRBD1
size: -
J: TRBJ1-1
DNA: TGCGCCAGCAGTGACTTCCAGGGGGCTGAAGCTTTCTTT
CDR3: CASSDFQGAEAFF

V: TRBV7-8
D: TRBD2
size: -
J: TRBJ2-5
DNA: TGTGCCAGCAGCTTAGTGGGGGGGGAAGAGACCCAGTACTTC
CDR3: CASSLVGGEETQYF

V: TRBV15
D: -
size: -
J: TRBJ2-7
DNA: TGTGCCACCAGCAGAGATCGAGGGCGGAACAACCACTACGAGCAGTACTTC
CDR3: CATSRDRGRNNHYEQYF

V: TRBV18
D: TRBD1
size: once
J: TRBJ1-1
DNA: TGTGCCAGCTCACCAAGGGACAGGGGAGGTATGAACACTGAAGCTTTCTTT
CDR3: CASSPRDRGGMNTEAFF

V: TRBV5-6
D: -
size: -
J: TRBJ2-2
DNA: TGTGCCAGCAGCTTGGTCTCCGGGGAGCTGTTTTTT
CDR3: CASSLVSGELFF

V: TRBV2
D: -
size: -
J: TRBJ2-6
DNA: TGTGCCAGCAGACAGTTTACCGGGGCCAACGTCCTGACTTTC
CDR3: CASRQFTGANVLTF

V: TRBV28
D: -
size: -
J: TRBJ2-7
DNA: TGTGCCAGCATCTCCCCCCTGGAGCAGGAACCCTACGAGCAGTACTTC
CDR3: CASISPLEQEPYEQYF

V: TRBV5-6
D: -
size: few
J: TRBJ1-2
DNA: TGTGCCAGCAGCTTGGCGACGGTAATAGGGGGCTACACCTTC
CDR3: CASSLATVIGGYTF

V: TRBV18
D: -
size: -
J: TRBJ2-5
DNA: TGTGCCAGCTCACAGCAAAATGGAGAGACCCAGTACTTC
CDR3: CASSQQNGETQYF

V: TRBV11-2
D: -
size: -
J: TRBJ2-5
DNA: TGTGCCAGCAGCTTATCAAGGGGGGCGGAGACCCAGTACTTC
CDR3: CASSLSRGAETQYF

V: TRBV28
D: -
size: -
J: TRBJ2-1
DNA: TGTGCCAGCACCCCTTCGATGACAGACTACGATGAGCAGTTCTTC
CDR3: CASTPSMTDYDEQFF

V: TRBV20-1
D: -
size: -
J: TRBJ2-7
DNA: TGCAGTGGGGGGTACCACGAGCAGTACTTC
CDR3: CSGGYHEQYF

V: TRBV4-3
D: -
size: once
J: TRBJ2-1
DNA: TGCGCCGGGGGTGAGCAGTTCTTC
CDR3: CAGGEQFF

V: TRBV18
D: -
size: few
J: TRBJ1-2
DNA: TGTGCCAGCTCACCAGGTTTTGGGAACGGCTACACCTTC
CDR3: CASSPGFGNGYTF

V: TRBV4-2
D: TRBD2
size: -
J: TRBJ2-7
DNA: TGTGCCAGCAGCCAAGGTCGTCGTTCACTAGCGGCCCCCGGATTCTACGAGCAGTACTTC
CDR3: CASSQGRRSLAAPGFYEQYF

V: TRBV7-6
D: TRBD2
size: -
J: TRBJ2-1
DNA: TGTGCCAGTGCTCCGTGGGGACTAGCGGGAGTAACCTTATCCAATGAGCAGTTCTTC
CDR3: CASAPWGLAGVTLSNEQFF

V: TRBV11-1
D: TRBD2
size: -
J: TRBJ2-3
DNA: TGTGCCAGCAGCTTAGGGCTAGCGGGCACTCGGACCCCAGATACGCAGTATTTT
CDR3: CASSLGLAGTRTPDTQYF

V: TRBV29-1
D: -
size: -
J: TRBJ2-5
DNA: TGCAGCGTTTCCGGGGGCGCTAGGGTTCAAGAGACCCAGTACTTC
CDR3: CSVSGGARVQETQYF

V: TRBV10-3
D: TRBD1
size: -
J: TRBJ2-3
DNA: TGTGCCATCAGTGATAGGGGGACAGGCCTCTTCACAGATACGCAGTATTTT
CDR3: CAISDRGTGLFTDTQYF

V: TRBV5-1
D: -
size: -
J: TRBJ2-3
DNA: TGCGCCAGCAGCTTGGTGGGGGCAGATACGCAGTATTTT
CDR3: CASSLVGADTQYF

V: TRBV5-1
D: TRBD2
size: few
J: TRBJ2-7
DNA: TGCGCCAGCAGCTGGAGAGCGGGAGGGCCTTACGAGCAGTACTTC
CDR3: CASSWRAGGPYEQYF

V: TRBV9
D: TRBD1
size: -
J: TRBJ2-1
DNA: TGTGCCAGCAGCATAACAGGGGGCAATGAGCAGTTCTTC
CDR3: CASSITGGNEQFF

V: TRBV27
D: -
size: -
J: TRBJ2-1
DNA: TGTGCCAGCAGTTTCATAGCAGCAAATGAGCAGTTCTTC
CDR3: CASSFIAANEQFF

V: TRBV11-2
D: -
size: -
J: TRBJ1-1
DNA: TGTGCCAGCAGCCCGACCGGGGCTGGGACTGAAGCTTTCTTT
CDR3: CASSPTGAGTEAFF

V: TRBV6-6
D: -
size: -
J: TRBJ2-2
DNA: TGTGCCAGCAGTTATGACGGGGTGACCGGGGAGCTGTTTTTT
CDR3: CASSYDGVTGELFF

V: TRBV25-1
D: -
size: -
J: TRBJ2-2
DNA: TGTGCCAGCAGTGAATCCTTGGCTAACACCGGGGAGCTGTTTTTT
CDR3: CASSESLANTGELFF

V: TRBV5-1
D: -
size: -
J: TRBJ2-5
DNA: TGCGCCAGCAGCCCTGCCCAGGCGGAGACCCAGTACTTC
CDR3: CASSPAQAETQYF

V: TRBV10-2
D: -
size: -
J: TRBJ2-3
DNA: TGCGCCAGCAGTGGGAGATCGAGCGGGAGCACAGATACGCAGTATTTT
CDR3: CASSGRSSGSTDTQYF

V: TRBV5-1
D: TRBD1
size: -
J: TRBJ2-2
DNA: TGCGCCAGCAGCTTGGTTGGGACAGCTAACACCGGGGAGCTGTTTTTT
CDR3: CASSLVGTANTGELFF

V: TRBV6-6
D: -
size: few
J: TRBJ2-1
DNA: TGTGCCAGCAGTTACGAGGGAAATCCCTACAATGAGCAGTTCTTC
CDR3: CASSYEGNPYNEQFF

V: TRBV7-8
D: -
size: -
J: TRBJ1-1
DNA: TGTGCCAGCAGCTTAGATCACGCTTCGTGGGAGGCTTTCTTT
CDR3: CASSLDHASWEAFF

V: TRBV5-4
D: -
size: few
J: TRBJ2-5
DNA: TGTGCCAGCAGCTTGGCCGTGACAGAAGAGACCCAGTACTTC
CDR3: CASSLAVTEETQYF

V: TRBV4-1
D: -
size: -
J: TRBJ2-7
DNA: TGCGCCAGCAGCCAAGAGTCTAAAACAGGCTCCTACGAGCAGTACTTC
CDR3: CASSQESKTGSYEQYF

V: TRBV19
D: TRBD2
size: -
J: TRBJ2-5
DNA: TGTGCCAGTGGCGGGACTAGCGGGATTCAAGAGACCCAGTACTTC
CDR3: CASGGTSGIQETQYF

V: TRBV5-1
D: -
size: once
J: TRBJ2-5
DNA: TGCGCCAGCAGCTCCATTGGGACGGGGGAGACCCAGTACTTC
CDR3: CASSSIGTGETQYF

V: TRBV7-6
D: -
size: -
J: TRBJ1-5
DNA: TGTGCCAGCAGCCGGACAGTAGGCAATCAGCCCCAGCATTTT
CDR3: CASSRTVGNQPQHF

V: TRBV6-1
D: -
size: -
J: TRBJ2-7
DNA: TGTGCCAGCAGTCCTTTGGTGGGCCACGAGCAGTACTTC
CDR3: CASSPLVGHEQYF

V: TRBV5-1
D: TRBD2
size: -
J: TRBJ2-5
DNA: TGCGCCAGCAGCTTGGGGCACGGCGGGAGCCAAGAGACCCAGTACTTC
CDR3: CASSLGHGGSQETQYF

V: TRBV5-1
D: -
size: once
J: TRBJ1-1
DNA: TGCGCCAGCAGACCCCTCCCGGAGGGAGGGACTGAAGCTTTCTTT
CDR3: CASRPLPEGGTEAFF

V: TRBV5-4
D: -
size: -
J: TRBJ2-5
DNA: TGTGCCAGCAGCTTGGCACTTGGGGGAGACGGAGGAGAGACCCAGTACTTC
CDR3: CASSLALGGDGGETQYF

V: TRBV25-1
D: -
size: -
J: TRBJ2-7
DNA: TGTGCCAGCAGTGATAGGTACGAGCAGTACTTC
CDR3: CASSDRYEQYF

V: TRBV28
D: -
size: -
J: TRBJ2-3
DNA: TGTGCCAGCAGTCGGTACAGGGGAGGGGGCACAGATACGCAGTATTTT
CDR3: CASSRYRGGGTDTQYF